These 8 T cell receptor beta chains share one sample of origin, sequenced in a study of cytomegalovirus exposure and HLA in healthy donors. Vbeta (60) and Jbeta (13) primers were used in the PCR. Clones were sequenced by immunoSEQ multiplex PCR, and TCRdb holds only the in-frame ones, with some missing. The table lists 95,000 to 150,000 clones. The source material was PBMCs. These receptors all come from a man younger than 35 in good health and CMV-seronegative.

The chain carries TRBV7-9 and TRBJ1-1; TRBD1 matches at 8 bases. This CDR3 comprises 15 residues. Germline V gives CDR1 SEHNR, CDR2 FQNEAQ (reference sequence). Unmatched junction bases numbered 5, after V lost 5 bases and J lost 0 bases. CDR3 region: CASSPTGGLNTEAFF. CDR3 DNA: TGTGCCAGCAGCCCCACAGGGGGTTTGAACACTGAAGCTTTCTTT.

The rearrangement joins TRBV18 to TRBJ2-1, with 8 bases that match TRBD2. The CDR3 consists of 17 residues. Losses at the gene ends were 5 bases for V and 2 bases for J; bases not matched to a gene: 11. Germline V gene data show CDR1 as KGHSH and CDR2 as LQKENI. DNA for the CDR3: TGTGCCAGCTCAGAACAACCGGGACTAGGGCCCTACAATGAGCAGTTCTTC. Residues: CASSEQPGLGPYNEQFF.

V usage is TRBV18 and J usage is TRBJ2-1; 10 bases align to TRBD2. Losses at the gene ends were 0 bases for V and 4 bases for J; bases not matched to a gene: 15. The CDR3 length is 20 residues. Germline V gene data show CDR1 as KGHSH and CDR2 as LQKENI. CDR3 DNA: TGTGCCAGCTCACCACCGTTGGAGGCTAGCGGGGGCGCCATATACAATGAGCAGTTCTTC. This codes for CASSPPLEASGGAIYNEQFF. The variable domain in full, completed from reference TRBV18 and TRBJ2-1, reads NAGVMQNPRHLVRRRGQEARLRCSPMKGHSHVYWYRQLPEEGLKFMVYLQKENIIDESGMPKERFSAEFPKEGPSILRIQQVVRGDSAAYFCASSPPLEASGGAIYNEQFFGPGTRLTVL.

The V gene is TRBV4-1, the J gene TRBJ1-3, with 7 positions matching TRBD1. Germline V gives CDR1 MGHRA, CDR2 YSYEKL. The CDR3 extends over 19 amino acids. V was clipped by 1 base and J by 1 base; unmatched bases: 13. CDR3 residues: CASSQGQGAVFVSGNTIYF. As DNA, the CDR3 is TGCGCCAGCAGCCAAGGACAGGGAGCTGTCTTTGTATCTGGAAACACCATATATTTT.

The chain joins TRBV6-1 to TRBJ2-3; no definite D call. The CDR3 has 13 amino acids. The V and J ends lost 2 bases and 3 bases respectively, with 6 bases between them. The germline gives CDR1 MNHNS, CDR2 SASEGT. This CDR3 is CASSEPGTDTQYF. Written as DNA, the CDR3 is TGTGCCAGCAGTGAACCAGGAACAGATACGCAGTATTTT.

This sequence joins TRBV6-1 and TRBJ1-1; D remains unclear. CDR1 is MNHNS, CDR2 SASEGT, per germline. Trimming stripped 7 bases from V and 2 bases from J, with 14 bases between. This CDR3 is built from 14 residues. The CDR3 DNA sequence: TGTGCCAGCACCACCGCGGCTCGCAACACTGAAGCTTTCTTT. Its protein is CASTTAARNTEAFF.

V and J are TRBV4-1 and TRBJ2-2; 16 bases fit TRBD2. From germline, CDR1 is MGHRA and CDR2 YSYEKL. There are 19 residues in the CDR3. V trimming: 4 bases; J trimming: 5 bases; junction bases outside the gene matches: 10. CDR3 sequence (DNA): TGCGCCAGCAGCCCAAATCCGGGACTAGCGGGAGGGTTTACCGGGGAGCTGTTTTTT. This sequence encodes CASSPNPGLAGGFTGELFF.

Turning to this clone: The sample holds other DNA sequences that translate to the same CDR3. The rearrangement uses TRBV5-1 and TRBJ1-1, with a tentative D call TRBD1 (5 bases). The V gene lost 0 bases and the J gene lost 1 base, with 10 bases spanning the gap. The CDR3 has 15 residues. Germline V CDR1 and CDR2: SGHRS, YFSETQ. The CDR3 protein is CASSLAGQGNTEAFF. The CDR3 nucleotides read TGCGCCAGCAGCTTGGCGGGCCAGGGGAACACTGAAGCTTTCTTT.